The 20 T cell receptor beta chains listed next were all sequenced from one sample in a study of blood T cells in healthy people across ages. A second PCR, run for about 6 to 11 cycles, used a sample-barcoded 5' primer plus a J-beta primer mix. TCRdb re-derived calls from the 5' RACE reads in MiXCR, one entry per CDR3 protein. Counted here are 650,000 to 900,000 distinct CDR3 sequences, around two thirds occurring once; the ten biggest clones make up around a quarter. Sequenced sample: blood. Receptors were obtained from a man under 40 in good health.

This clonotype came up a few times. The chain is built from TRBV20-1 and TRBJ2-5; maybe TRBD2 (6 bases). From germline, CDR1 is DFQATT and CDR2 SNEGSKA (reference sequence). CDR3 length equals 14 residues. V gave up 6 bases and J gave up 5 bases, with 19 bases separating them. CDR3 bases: TGCAGTGCCACGGGGGTGGAATCGCGGGAGACCCAGTACTTC. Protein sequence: CSATGVESRETQYF.

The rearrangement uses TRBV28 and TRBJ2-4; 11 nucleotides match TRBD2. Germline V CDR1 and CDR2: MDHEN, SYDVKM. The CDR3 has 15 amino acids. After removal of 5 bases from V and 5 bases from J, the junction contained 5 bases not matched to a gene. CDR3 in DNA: TGTGCCAGCAGTACTAGCGGGGGCCGCCAAAACATTCAGTACTTC. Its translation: CASSTSGGRQNIQYF.

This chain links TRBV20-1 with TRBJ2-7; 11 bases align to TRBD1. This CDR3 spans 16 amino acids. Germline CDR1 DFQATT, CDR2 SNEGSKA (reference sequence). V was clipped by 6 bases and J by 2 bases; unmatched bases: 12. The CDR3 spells CSAWDRGGGATYEQYF. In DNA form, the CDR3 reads TGCAGTGCCTGGGACAGGGGGGGAGGGGCAACCTACGAGCAGTACTTC.

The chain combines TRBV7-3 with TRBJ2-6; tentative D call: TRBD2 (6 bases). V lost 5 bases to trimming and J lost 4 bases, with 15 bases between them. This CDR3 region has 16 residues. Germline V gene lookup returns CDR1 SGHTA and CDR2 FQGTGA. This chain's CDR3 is CASSPSRGRGANVLTF. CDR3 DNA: TGTGCCAGCAGCCCTTCGCGGGGAAGAGGGGCCAACGTCCTGACTTTC.

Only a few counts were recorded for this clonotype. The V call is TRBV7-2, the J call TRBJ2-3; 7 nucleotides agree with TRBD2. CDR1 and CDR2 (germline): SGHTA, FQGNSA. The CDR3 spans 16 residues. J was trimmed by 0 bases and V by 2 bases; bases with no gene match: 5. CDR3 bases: TGTGCCAGCAGCTTAAGGAGCGGGGCTAGCACAGATACGCAGTATTTT. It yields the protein CASSLRSGASTDTQYF.

DNA for the CDR3: TGTGCCAGTAGCAACACAGGGAGCGGTTCACCCCTCCACTTT. Amino acids: CASSNTGSGSPLHF. The chain couples TRBV19 to TRBJ1-6, with D tentatively TRBD1 (6 bases). With 6 bases removed from V and 9 bases from J, the gap between germline ends came to 15 bases. From germline, CDR1 is LNHDA and CDR2 SQIVND (reference sequence). The CDR3 is made up of 14 amino acids.

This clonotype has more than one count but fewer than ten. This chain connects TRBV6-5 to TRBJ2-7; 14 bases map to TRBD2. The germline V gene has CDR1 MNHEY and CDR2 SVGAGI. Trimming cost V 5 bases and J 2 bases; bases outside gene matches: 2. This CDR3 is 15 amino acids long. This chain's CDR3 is CASSRTSGGTYEQYF. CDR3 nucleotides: TGTGCCAGCAGTCGGACTAGCGGGGGGACCTACGAGCAGTACTTC.

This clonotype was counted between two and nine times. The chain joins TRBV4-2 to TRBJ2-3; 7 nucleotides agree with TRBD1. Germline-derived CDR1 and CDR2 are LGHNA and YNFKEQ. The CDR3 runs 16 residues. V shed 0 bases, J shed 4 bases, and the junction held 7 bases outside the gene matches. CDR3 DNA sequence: TGTGCCAGCAGCCAAGATCCCTACAGGGGTTCAGATACGCAGTATTTT. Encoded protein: CASSQDPYRGSDTQYF.

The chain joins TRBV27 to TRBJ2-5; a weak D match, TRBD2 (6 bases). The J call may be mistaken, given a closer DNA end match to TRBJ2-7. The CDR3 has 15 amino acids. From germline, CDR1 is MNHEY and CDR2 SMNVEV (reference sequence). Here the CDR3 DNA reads TGTGCCAGCACCACTCGGGCGGGGCGGGGATACGAGCAGTACTTC. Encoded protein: CASTTRAGRGYEQYF.

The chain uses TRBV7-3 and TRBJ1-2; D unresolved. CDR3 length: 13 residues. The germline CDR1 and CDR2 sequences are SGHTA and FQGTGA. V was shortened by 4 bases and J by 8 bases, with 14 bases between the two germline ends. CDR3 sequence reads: CASSSRVPGGYTF. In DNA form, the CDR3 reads TGTGCCAGCAGCTCGAGGGTGCCCGGGGGCTACACCTTC.

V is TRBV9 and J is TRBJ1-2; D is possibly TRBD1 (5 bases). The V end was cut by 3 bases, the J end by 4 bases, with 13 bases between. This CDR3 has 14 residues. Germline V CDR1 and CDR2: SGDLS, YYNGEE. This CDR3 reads CASSGPGRSYGYTF. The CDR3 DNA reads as TGTGCCAGCAGCGGACCGGGACGGAGCTATGGCTACACCTTC.

CDR3 sequence: CASSLAGGLGNTEAFF. The CDR3 nucleotides are TGTGCCAGCAGCTTAGCGGGGGGACTAGGGAACACTGAAGCTTTCTTT. The rearrangement joins TRBV7-2 to TRBJ1-1; tentatively, D is TRBD1 (5 bases). Germline V gene lookup returns CDR1 SGHTA and CDR2 FQGNSA. V dropped 0 bases and J dropped 1 base, with 12 bases sitting between them. This CDR3 is 16 amino acids long.

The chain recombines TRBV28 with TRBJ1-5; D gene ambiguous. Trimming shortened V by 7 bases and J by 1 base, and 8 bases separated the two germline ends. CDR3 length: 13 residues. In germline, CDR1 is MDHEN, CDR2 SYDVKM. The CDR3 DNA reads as TGTGCCAGCAATATAGGAAGCAATCAGCCCCAGCATTTT. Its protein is CASNIGSNQPQHF.

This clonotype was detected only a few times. The CDR3 nucleotides are TGTGCCAGCAGTCCCAGGGGGTATGAAAAACTGTTTTTT. Translating gives CASSPRGYEKLFF. This sequence joins TRBV6-6 and TRBJ1-4; 7 bases are a match to TRBD1. CDR1 is MNHNY, CDR2 SVGAGI, per germline (reference sequence). The CDR3 length is 13 residues. The V gene end was trimmed by 5 bases and the J gene end by 6 bases; junction bases not matched to a gene: 3.

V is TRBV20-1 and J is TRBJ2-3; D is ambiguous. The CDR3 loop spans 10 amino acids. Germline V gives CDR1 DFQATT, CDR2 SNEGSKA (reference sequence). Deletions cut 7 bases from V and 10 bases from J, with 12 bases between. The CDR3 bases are TGCAGTGGGCGTTCCCCTCCGCAGTATTTT. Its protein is CSGRSPPQYF.

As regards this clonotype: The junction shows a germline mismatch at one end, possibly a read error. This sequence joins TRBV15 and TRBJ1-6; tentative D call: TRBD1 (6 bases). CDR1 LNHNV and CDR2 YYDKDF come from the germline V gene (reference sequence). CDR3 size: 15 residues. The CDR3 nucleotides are TGTGCCACCTCCAGGGGCTTCTCCTATAATTCACTCCTCCACTTT. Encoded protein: CATSRGFSYNSLLHF.

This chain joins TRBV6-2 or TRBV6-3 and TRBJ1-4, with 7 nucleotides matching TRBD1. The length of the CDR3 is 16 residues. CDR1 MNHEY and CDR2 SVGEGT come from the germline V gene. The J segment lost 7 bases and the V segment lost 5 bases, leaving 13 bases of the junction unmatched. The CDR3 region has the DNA TGTGCCAGCAGTCCCCCCGTTGTATCAGGGGGTGAAAAACTGTTTTTT. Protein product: CASSPPVVSGGEKLFF.

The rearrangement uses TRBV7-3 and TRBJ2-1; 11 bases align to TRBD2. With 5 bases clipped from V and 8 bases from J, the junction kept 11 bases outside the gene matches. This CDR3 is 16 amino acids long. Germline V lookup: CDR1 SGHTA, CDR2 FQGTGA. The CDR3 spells CASSVDSGGAKDEQFF. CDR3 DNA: TGTGCCAGCAGCGTCGATAGCGGGGGGGCCAAGGATGAGCAGTTCTTC.

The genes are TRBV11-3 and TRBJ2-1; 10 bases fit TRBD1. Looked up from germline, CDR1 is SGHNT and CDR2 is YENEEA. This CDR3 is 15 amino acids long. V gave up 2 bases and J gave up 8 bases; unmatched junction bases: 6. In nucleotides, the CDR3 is TGTGCCAGCAGCTTATCCCGGGACAGGGGTGATGAGCAGTTCTTC. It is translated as CASSLSRDRGDEQFF.

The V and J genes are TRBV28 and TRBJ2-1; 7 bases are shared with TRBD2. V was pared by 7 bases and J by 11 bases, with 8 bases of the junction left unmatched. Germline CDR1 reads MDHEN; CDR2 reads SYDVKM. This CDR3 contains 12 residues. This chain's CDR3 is CASTYGGWKQFF. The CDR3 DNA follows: TGTGCCAGCACATACGGGGGGTGGAAGCAGTTCTTC. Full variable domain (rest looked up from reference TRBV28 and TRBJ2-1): DVKVTQSSRYLVKRTGEKVFLECVQDMDHENMFWYRQDPGLGLRLIYFSYDVKMKEKGDIPEGYSVSREKKERFSLILESASTNQTSMYLCASTYGGWKQFFGPGTRLTVL.